Sequencing of this T cell receptor beta chain was carried out in a study of CD8 T cells in ankylosing spondylitis. Quantitative 5'-RACE with molecular barcodes produced the TCR beta libraries. TCRdb reanalysed the 5' RACE reads using MiXCR and keeps one entry per CDR3 protein. The sample lists 670,000 or so distinct CDR3 sequences, under 20% occurring once. In germline, CDR1 is MNHEY, CDR2 SMNVEV (reference sequence). This CDR3 has 15 residues. V lost 4 bases, J lost 7 bases, and 14 bases lay in between. Study-level findings and limits: With a CD8+ phenotype, disease-linked clones were relatively rare in peripheral blood. For ankylosing spondylitis blood, a TCR beta motif of eight or nine highly homologous variants appeared characteristic. From matched ankylosing spondylitis synovial fluid, disease-linked clones were reportedly recovered at significantly enriched levels.

Remarks on this clonotype: What it binds is not known.

The V gene is TRBV27, the J gene TRBJ1-6; D unclear. Sequencing was carried out using blood, either unsorted or a sorted T cell fraction (not recorded which). The receptor was derived from a male donor with ankylosing spondylitis. CDR3 in amino acids: CASSSTGGINSPLHF. CDR3 nucleotides: TGTGCCAGCAGTTCAACGGGAGGCATCAATTCACCCCTCCACTTT.